This TCR beta chain was identified in a study of blood T cell repertoires in COVID-19. Data came from immunoSEQ multiplex PCR; TCRdb stores just in-frame clones and leaves some out. The sample lists roughly 160,000 clones, about 80% occurring once. The CDR3 extends over 12 amino acids. Trimming removed 4 bases at V and 3 bases at J, with 7 bases between. The receptor was isolated from a man aged 70 or older with active or convalescent COVID-19. The specimen sequenced was peripheral blood. The chain recombines TRBV12-3 or TRBV12-4 with TRBJ2-7; a weak D match, TRBD1 (5 bases). CDR3 region: CASSSGHYEQYF. CDR3 bases: TGTGCCAGCAGTTCAGGGCACTACGAGCAGTACTTC.